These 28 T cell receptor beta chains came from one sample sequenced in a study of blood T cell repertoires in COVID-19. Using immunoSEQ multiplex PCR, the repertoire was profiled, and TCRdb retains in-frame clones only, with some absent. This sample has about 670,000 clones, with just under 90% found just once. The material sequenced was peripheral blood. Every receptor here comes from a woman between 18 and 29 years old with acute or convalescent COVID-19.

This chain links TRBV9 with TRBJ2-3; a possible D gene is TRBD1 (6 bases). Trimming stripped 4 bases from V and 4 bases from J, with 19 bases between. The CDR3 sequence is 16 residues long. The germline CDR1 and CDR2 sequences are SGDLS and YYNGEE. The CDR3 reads CASSSRGDMGADTQYF. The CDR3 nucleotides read TGTGCCAGCAGCTCCAGAGGGGACATGGGAGCAGATACGCAGTATTTT.

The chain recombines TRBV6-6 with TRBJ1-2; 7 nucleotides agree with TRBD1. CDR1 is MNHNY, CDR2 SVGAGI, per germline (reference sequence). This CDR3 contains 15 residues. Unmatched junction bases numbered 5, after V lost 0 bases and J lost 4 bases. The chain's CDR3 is CASSYSTGEAYGYTF. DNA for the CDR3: TGTGCCAGCAGTTACTCCACAGGGGAGGCCTATGGCTACACCTTC.

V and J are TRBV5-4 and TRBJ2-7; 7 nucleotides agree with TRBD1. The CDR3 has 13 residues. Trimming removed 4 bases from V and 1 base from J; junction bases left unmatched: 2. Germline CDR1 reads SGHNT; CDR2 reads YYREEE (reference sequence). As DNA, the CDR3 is TGTGCCAGCAGCCGACAGGGTTCCTACGAGCAGTACTTC. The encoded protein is CASSRQGSYEQYF.

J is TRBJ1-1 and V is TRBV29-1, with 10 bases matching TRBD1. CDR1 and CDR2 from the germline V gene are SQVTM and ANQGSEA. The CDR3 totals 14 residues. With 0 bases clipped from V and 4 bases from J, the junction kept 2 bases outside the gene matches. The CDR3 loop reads CSVEDGQGGTEAFF. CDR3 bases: TGCAGCGTTGAAGACGGACAGGGGGGCACTGAAGCTTTCTTT.

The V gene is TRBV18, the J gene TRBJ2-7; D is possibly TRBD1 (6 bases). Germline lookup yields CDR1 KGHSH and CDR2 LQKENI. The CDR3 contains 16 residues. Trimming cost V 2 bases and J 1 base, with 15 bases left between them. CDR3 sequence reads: CASSPTGTPTSYEQYF. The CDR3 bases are TGTGCCAGCTCACCAACCGGGACACCCACTTCCTACGAGCAGTACTTC.

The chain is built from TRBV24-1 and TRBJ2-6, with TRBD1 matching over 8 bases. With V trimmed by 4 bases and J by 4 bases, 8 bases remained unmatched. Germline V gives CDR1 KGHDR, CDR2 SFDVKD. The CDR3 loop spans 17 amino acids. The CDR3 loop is CATSDSATGAGANVLTF. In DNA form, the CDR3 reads TGTGCCACCAGTGACTCGGCGACAGGGGCCGGGGCCAACGTCCTGACTTTC.

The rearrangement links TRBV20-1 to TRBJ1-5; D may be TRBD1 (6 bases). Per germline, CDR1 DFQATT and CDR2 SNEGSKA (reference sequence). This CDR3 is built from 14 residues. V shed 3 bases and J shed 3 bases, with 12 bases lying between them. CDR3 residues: CSASGGRDNQPQHF. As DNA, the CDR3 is TGCAGTGCTAGTGGGGGCAGGGACAATCAGCCCCAGCATTTT.

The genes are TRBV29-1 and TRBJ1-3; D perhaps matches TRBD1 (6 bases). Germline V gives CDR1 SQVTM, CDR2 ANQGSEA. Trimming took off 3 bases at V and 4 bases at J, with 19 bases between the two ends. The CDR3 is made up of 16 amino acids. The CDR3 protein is CSVEEVQGSYGNTIYF. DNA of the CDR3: TGCAGCGTTGAGGAGGTACAGGGTTCTTACGGAAACACCATATATTTT.

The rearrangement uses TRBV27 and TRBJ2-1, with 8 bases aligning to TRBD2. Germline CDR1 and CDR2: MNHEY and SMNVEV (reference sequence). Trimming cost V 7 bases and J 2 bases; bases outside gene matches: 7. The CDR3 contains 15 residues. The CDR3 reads CASNGAGGPYNEQFF. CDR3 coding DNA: TGTGCCAGCAATGGGGCGGGGGGCCCCTACAATGAGCAGTTCTTC.

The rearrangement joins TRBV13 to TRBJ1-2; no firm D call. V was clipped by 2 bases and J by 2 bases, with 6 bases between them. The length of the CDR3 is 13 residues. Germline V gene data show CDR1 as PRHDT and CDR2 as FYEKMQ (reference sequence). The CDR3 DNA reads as TGTGCCAGCAGCTTAAAGCAAAACTATGGCTACACCTTC. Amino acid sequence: CASSLKQNYGYTF.

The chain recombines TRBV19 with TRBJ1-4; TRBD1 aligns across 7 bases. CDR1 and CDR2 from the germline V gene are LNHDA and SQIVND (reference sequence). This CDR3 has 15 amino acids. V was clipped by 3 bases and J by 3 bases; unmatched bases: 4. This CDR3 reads CASSIGGTANEKLFF. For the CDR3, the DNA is TGTGCCAGTAGTATTGGCGGGACAGCTAATGAAAAACTGTTTTTT.

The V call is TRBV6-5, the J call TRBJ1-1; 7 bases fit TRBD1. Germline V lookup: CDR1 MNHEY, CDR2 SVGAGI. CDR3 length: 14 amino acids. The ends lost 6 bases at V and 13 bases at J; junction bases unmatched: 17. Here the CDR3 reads CASSPTRQGAFGFF. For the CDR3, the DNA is TGTGCCAGCAGCCCCACCAGACAGGGCGCTTTTGGTTTCTTT.

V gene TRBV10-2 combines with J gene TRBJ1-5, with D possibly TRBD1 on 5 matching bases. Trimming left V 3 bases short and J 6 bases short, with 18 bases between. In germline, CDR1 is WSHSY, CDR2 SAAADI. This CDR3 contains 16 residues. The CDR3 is CASSDRAGQGGQPQHF. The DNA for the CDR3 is TGCGCCAGCAGTGACCGAGCGGGGCAGGGAGGTCAGCCCCAGCATTTT.

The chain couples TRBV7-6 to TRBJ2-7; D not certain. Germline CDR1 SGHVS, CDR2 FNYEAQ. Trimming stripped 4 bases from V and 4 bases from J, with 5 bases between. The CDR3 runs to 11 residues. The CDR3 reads CASSYQYEQYF. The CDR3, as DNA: TGTGCCAGCAGCTATCAATACGAGCAGTACTTC.

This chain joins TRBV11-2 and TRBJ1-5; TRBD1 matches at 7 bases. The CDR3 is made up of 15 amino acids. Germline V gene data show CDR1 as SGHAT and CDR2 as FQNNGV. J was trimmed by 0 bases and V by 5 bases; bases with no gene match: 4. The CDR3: CASSLTGSSNQPQHF. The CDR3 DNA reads TGTGCCAGCAGCCTGACAGGGAGTAGCAATCAGCCCCAGCATTTT.

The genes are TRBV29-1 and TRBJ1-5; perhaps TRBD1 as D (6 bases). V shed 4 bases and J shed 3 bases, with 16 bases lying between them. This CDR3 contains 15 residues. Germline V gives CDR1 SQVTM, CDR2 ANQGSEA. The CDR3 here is CSVAFLTGLNQPQHF. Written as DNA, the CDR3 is TGCAGCGTTGCGTTTTTGACAGGCCTCAATCAGCCCCAGCATTTT.

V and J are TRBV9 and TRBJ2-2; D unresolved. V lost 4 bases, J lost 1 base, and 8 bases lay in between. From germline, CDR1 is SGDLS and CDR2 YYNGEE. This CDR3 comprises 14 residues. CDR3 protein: CASSSRVNTGELFF. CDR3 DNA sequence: TGTGCCAGCAGCTCCCGGGTGAACACCGGGGAGCTGTTTTTT.

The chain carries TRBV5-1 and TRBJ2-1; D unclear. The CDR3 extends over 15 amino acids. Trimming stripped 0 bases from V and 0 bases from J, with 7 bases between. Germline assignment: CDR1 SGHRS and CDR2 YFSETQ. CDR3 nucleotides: TGCGCCAGCAGCTTGGGCCTAATCTCCTACAATGAGCAGTTCTTC. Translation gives CASSLGLISYNEQFF.

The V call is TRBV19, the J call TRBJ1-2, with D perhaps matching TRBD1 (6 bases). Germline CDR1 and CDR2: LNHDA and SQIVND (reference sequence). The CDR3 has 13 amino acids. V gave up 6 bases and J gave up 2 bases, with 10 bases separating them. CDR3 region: CASREQGNYGYTF. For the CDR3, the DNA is TGTGCCAGTAGGGAACAGGGAAACTATGGCTACACCTTC.

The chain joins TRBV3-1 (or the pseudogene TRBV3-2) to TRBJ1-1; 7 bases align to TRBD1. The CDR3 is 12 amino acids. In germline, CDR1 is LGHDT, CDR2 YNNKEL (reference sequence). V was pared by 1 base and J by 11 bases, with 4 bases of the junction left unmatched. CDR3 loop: CASSQGDSKAFF. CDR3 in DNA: TGTGCCAGCAGCCAAGGGGACAGTAAGGCTTTCTTT.

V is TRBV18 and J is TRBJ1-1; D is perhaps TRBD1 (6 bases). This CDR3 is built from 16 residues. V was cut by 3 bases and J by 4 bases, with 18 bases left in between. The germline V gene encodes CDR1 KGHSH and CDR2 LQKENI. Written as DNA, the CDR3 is TGTGCCAGCTCACCGACAGGACTCCAAGGTCGCACTGAAGCTTTCTTT. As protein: CASSPTGLQGRTEAFF.

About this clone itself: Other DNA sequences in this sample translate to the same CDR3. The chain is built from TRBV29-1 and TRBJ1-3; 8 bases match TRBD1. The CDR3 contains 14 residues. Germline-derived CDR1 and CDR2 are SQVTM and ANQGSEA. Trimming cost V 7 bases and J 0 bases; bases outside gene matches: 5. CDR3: CSARTGSSGNTIYF. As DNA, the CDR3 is TGCAGCGCCCGGACAGGGAGCTCTGGAAACACCATATATTTT.

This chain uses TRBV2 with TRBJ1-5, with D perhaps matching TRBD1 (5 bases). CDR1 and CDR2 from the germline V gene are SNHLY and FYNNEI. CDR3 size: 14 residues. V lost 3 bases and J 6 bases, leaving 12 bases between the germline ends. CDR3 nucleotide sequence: TGTGCCAGCAGTGAGCAGGGTGCGATTCAGCCCCAGCATTTT. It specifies CASSEQGAIQPQHF.

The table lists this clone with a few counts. DNA of the CDR3: TGTGCCAGCAGCACCTGGACAGTCCTTGAAGCTTTCTTT. Translation gives CASSTWTVLEAFF. The genes are TRBV11-2 and TRBJ1-1; weak D call: TRBD1 (6 bases). The CDR3 consists of 13 residues. V gave up 5 bases and J gave up 7 bases, with 14 bases separating them. From germline, CDR1 is SGHAT and CDR2 FQNNGV.

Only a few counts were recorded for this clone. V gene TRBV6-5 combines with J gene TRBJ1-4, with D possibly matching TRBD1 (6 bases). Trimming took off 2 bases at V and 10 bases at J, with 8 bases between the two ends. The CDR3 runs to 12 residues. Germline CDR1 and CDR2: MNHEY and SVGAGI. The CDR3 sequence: CASSYVRGKLFF. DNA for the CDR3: TGTGCCAGCAGTTACGTCAGGGGAAAACTGTTTTTT.

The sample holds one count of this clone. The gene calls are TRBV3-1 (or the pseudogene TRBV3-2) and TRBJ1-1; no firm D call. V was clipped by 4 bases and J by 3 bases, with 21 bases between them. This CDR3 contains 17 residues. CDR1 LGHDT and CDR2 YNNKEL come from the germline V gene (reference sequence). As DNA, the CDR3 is TGTGCCAGCAGCCCCAAATCCCGGAGCGTGGCGGACACTGAAGCTTTCTTT. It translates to CASSPKSRSVADTEAFF.

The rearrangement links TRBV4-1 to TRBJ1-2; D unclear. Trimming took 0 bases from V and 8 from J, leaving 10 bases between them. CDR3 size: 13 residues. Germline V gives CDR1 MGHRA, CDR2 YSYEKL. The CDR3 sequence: CASSQDTPRGYTF. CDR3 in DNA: TGCGCCAGCAGCCAAGACACCCCTAGGGGCTACACCTTC.

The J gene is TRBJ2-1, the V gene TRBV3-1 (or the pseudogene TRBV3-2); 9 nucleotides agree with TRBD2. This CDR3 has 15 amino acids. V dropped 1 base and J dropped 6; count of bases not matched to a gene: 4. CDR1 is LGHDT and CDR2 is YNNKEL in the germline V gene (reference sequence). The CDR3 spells CASSQVAGGLNEQFF. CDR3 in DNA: TGTGCCAGCAGCCAAGTGGCGGGGGGGCTCAATGAGCAGTTCTTC.